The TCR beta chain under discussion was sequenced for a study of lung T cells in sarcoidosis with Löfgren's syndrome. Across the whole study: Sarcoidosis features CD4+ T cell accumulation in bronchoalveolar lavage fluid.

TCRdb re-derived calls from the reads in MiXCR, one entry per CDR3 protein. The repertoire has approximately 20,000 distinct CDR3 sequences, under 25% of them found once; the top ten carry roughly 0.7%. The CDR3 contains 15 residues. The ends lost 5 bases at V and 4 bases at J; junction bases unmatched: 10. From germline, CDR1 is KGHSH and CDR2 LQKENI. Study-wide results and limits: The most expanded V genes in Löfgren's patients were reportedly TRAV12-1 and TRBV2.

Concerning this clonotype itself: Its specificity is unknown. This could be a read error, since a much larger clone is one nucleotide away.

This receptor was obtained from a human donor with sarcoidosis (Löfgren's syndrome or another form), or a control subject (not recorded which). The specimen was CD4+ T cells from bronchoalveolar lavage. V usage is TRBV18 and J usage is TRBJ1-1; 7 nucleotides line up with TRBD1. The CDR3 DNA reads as TGTGCCAGCTCAACTATACAGGGGTCGGGCACTGAAGCTTTCTTT. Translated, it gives CASSTIQGSGTEAFF. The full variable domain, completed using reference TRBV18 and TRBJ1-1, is NAGVMQNPRHLVRRRGQEARLRCSPMKGHSHVYWYRQLPEEGLKFMVYLQKENIIDESGMPKERFSAEFPKEGPSILRIQQVVRGDSAAYFCASSTIQGSGTEAFFGQGTRLTVV.